This entry is about one T cell receptor (beta chain). Antigen unknown. This CDR3 is 17 amino acids long. J lost 2 bases, V lost 2 bases, and 11 bases had no gene match. Germline V gene lookup returns CDR1 DFQATT and CDR2 SNEGSKA (reference sequence). This sample was taken from a study of blood T cells in healthy people across ages. Study conclusions and caveats: Not knowing donor CMV status may have confounded expanded clonotype changes.

For the second PCR, which ran for 7 to 11 cycles, a sample-barcoded 5' primer and a J-beta primer mix were used. Template switching added a 12-random-nucleotide identifier to every cDNA molecule. Sequencing of every sample gave 3 million or more CDR3-containing paired-end reads. Each CDR3 protein is one row after TCRdb ran MiXCR on the 5' RACE reads. The data show 580,000 or so distinct CDR3 sequences, around 48% seen once. Those donating, healthy Caucasian individuals from Russia, were aged roughly 6 to 90. This TCR derives from a man older than 75 in good health. The chain carries TRBV20-1 and TRBJ1-2; 10 bases fit TRBD1. Sequenced input: blood. CDR3 DNA sequence: TGCAGTGCTAGAAACGGGGACAGGGGTAATTGGAACTATGGCTACACCTTC. Translating it yields CSARNGDRGNWNYGYTF.